The clone carrying this T cell receptor beta chain was counted a few times. Other DNA sequences from this sample encode an identical CDR3 as well. The sample belongs to a study of shared clonotypes between healthy human individuals. From germline, CDR1 is SGHRS and CDR2 YFSETQ. This CDR3 spans 13 amino acids. V lost 0 bases to trimming and J lost 6 bases, with 9 bases between them. This table comes from immunoSEQ multiplex PCR, and its TCRdb copy is limited to in-frame clones, with some not included. The sample consists of about 2.5 million clones, about 90% of them appearing once. J is TRBJ1-2 and V is TRBV5-1; a possible D gene is TRBD1 (5 bases). The specimen sequenced was naive CD4+ T cells from PBMCs. The subset is: CD45RA+ positively selected. This clonotype originated in a man between 18 and 29 years old in good health. Some clones in this sample may be carry-over from other donors' samples. CDR3 DNA sequence: TGCGCCAGCAGCTTGGAAGGGGCGAATGGCTACACCTTC. This encodes CASSLEGANGYTF.